This T cell receptor (beta chain) emerged from a study of cytomegalovirus exposure and HLA in healthy donors. Study conclusions and caveats: Rarity characterized most TCR sequences, yet some public TCRs appeared in many donors. That first-cohort TCR clusters tended to co-occur in the roughly 110 validation repertoires was found in a later analysis. A few CMV-associated chains were confirmed in vitro to be specific for CMV antigens.

The length of the CDR3 is 14 residues. The germline gives CDR1 LNHDA, CDR2 SQIVND (reference sequence). Trimming pared 0 bases from V and 2 bases from J, leaving 8 bases between. Assay used: immunoSEQ multiplex PCR; TCRdb lists only in-frame clones, some missing. The table has fewer than 200,000 clones, around nine tenths seen once. Donors were drawn from the approximately 120-subject validation cohort, separate from the 666-subject first cohort. On this clone: Its target is unknown.

The rearrangement joins TRBV19 to TRBJ2-7; TRBD2 might be the D (5 bases). The sequencing sample was made of PBMCs. The TCR sequence derives from a woman in her 30s in good health and CMV-seronegative. Here the CDR3 DNA reads TGTGCCAGTAGTATAGAAGCGGAGCCCTACGAGCAGTACTTC. This encodes CASSIEAEPYEQYF. The whole variable domain, remainder taken from reference TRBV19 and TRBJ2-7, is DGGITQSPKYLFRKEGQNVTLSCEQNLNHDAMYWYRQDPGQGLRLIYYSQIVNDFQKGDIAEGYSVSREKKESFPLTVTSAQKNPTAFYLCASSIEAEPYEQYFGPGTRLTVT.